This TCR beta chain came from a study of blood T cell repertoires in COVID-19. The V and J ends lost 0 bases and 2 bases respectively, with 13 bases between them. The CDR3 contains 16 residues. Germline lookup yields CDR1 LNHNV and CDR2 YYDKDF (reference sequence). Recovered status applied to Cohort 3 donors who had two consecutive negative PCRs. It also applied to those with clearance or with symptom resolution. Original processing methods: Amplification with reference gene primers provided the estimates of nucleated cell counts. Method: immunoSEQ multiplex PCR; TCRdb's copy keeps in-frame clones and lacks some. D and trimming were read from the DNA, whereas the V and J calls and clone size are those reported in that table. The repertoire has about 370,000 clones, roughly nine tenths of them found once; the top ten carry about 1.7%.

The gene calls are TRBV15 and TRBJ1-2, with a possible D match to TRBD1 (5 bases). This receptor was taken from a woman aged 30 to 39 who had recovered from COVID-19. The source material was PBMCs or T cells enriched from blood (not recorded which). Written as DNA, the CDR3 is TGTGCCACCAGCAGAGATGGGGGACTTAGGAACTATGGCTACACCTTC. Translating gives CATSRDGGLRNYGYTF.